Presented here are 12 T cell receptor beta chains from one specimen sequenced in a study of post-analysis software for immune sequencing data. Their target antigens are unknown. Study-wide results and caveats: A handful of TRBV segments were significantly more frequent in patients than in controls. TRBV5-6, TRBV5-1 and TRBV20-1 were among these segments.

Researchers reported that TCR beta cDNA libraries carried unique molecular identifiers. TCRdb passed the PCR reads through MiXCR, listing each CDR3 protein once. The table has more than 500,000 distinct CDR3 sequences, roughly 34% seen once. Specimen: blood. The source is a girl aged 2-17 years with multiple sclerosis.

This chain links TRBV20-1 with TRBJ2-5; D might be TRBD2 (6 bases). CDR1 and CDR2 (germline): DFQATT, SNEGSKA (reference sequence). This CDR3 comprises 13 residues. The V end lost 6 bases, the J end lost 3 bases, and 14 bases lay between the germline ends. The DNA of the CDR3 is TGCAGTGCGGAAGGGACTTCTAAAGAGACCCAGTACTTC. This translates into CSAEGTSKETQYF.

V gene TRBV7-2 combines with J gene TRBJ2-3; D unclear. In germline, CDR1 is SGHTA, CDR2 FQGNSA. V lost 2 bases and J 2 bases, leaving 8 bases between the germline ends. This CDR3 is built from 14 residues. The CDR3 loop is CASSLPPVTDTQYF. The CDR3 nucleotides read TGTGCCAGCAGCTTACCTCCAGTCACAGATACGCAGTATTTT.

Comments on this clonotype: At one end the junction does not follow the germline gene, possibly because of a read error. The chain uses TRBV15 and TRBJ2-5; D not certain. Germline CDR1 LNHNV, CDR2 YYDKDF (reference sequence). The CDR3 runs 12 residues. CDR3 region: CVTSRVGETQYF. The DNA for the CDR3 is TGTGTCACCAGCAGAGTGGGGGAGACCCAGTACTTC.

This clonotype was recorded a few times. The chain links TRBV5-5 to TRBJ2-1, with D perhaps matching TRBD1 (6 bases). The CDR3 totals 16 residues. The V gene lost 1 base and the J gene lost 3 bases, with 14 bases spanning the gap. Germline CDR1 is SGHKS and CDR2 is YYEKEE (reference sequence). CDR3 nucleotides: TGTGCCAGCAGCTTGAAGGATCGGGACAACTACAATGAGCAGTTCTTC. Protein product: CASSLKDRDNYNEQFF. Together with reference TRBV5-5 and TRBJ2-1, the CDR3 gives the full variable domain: DAGVTQSPTHLIKTRGQQVTLRCSPISGHKSVSWYQQVLGQGPQFIFQYYEKEERGRGNFPDRFSARQFPNYSSELNVNALLLGDSALYLCASSLKDRDNYNEQFFGPGTRLTVL.

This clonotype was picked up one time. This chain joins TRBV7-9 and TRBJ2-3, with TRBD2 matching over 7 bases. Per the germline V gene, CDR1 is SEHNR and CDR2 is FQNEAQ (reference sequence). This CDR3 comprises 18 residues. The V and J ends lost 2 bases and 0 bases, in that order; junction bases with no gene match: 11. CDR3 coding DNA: TGTGCCAGCAGCTTATCGGCGGGGGATTTCCTTAGCACAGATACGCAGTATTTT. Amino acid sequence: CASSLSAGDFLSTDTQYF.

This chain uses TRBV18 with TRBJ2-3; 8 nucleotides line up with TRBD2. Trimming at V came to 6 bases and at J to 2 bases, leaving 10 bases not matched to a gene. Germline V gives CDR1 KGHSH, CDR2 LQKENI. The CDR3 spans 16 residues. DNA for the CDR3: TGTGCCAGCTCTCCCACTCGACTAGCGTTCACAGATACGCAGTATTTT. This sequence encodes CASSPTRLAFTDTQYF.

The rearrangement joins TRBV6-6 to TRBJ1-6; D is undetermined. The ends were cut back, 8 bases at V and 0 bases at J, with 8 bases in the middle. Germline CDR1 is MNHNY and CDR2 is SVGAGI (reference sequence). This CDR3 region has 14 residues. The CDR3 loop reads CASGVSSYNSPLHF. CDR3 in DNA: TGTGCCAGCGGAGTGAGCTCCTATAATTCACCCCTCCACTTT.

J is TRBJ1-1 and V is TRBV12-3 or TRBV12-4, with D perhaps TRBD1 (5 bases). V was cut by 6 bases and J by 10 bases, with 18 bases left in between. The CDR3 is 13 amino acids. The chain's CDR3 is CASSLVPVGLAFF. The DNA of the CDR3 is TGTGCCAGCAGCCTCGTTCCGGTGGGGCTAGCTTTCTTT.

The CDR3 spells CASSPRLASVQGDTQYF. CDR3 DNA sequence: TGTGCCAGCAGCCCCCGACTAGCGAGTGTTCAAGGCGATACGCAGTATTTT. This chain uses TRBV16 with TRBJ2-3; TRBD2 matches at 8 bases. The CDR3 contains 17 residues. The germline V gene has CDR1 KGHSY and CDR2 FQNENV. Trimming at V came to 4 bases and at J to 6 bases, leaving 15 bases not matched to a gene.

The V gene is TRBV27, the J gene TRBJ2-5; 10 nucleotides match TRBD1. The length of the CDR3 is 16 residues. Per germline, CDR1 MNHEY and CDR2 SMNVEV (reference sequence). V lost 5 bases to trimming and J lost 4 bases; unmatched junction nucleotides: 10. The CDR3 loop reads CASSTAGTGEVETQYF. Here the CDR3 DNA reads TGTGCCAGCAGTACCGCCGGGACAGGGGAGGTAGAGACCCAGTACTTC.

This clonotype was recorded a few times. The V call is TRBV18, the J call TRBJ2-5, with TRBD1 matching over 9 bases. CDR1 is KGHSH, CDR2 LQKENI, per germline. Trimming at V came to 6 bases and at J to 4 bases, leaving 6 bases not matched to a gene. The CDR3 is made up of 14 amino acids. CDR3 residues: CASSQDRGSETQYF. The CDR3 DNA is TGTGCCAGCTCCCAGGACAGGGGATCAGAGACCCAGTACTTC. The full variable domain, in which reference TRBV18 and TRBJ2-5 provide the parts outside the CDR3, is NAGVMQNPRHLVRRRGQEARLRCSPMKGHSHVYWYRQLPEEGLKFMVYLQKENIIDESGMPKERFSAEFPKEGPSILRIQQVVRGDSAAYFCASSQDRGSETQYFGPGTRLLVL.

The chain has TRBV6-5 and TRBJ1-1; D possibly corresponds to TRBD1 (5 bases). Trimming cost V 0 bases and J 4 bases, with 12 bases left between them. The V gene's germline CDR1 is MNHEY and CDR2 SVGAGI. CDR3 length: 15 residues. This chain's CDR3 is CASSYSMGVTTEAFF. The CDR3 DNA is TGTGCCAGCAGTTACTCGATGGGGGTAACCACTGAAGCTTTCTTT.